This T cell receptor (beta chain) was identified in a study of T cell responses to AZD1222 COVID-19 vaccine. Notes on the study in general: Repertoire sampling was restricted to post-peak T cell response timepoints. Dominant at 160-218 and 743-854, vaccine-associated CD4 TCRs also spanned spike.

Some clones are missing from TCRdb's copy, which holds only in-frame ones; the method was immunoSEQ multiplex PCR. In the table there are some 130,000 clones, about 87% of which are singletons. Between the trimmed V and J ends, which lost 4 bases and 4 bases, there was a span of 20 bases. CDR3 size: 16 residues. Germline V gene data show CDR1 as SGDLS and CDR2 as YYNGEE. For this clone: What it binds is not known.

The sequencing used peripheral blood, collected on day 0 of AZD1222 vaccination. The genes are TRBV9 and TRBJ1-2; possibly TRBD1 for D (6 bases). This clonotype was obtained from an adult in good health. CDR3 DNA sequence: TGTGCCAGCAGCCTACCTATAACAGGGTCCTTCTATGGCTACACCTTC. This codes for CASSLPITGSFYGYTF.